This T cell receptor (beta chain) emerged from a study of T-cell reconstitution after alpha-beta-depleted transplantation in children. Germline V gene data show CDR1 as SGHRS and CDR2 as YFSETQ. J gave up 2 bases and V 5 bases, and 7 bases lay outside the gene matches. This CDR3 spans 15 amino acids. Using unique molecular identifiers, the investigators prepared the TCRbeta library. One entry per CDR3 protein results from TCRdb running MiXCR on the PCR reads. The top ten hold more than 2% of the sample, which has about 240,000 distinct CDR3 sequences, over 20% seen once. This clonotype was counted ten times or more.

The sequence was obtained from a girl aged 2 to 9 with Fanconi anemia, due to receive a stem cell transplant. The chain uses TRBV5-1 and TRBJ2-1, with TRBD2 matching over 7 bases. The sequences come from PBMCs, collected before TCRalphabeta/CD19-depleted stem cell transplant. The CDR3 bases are TGCGCCAGCAGGCCAACCGGGACTACCTACAATGAGCAGTTCTTC. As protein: CASRPTGTTYNEQFF.